The 32 T cell receptor beta chains reported below all come from one sample, sequenced in a study of blood T cell repertoires in COVID-19. The assay was immunoSEQ multiplex PCR, and TCRdb's table has in-frame clones only and misses some. The sample records around 300,000 clones, around 87% being singletons. The specimen was PBMCs or T cells enriched from blood (not recorded which). These receptors were taken from a woman aged 25 to 39 who had recovered from COVID-19.

The chain employs TRBV19 and TRBJ1-2; D is perhaps TRBD1 (6 bases). V shed 6 bases and J shed 5 bases, with 16 bases lying between them. This CDR3 comprises 14 residues. Germline V gene sequence: CDR1 LNHDA, CDR2 SQIVND (reference sequence). The CDR3 here is CASSLDSAFYGYTF. The CDR3 nucleotides read TGTGCCAGTAGCCTGGACAGCGCTTTTTATGGCTACACCTTC.

This clone was seen once. The chain links TRBV28 to TRBJ1-2; 8 bases line up with TRBD1. CDR3 length equals 12 residues. J lost 9 bases, V lost 6 bases, and 6 bases had no gene match. The germline V gene has CDR1 MDHEN and CDR2 SYDVKM. DNA for the CDR3: TGTGCCAGCAGGATCAGGGGGCCGAGCTACACCTTC. Residues: CASRIRGPSYTF.

V and J are TRBV3-1 (or the pseudogene TRBV3-2) and TRBJ1-1; a possible D gene is TRBD1 (5 bases). The germline gives CDR1 LGHDT, CDR2 YNNKEL (reference sequence). V was shortened by 3 bases and J by 3 bases, with 14 bases between the two germline ends. The CDR3 extends over 15 amino acids. CDR3 sequence (DNA): TGTGCCAGCAGCCATGCATTCAGGGTCGACACTGAAGCTTTCTTT. This translates into CASSHAFRVDTEAFF.

The chain employs TRBV6-5 and TRBJ1-4; weak D call: TRBD1 (5 bases). Trimming left V 10 bases short and J 8 bases short, with 23 bases between. Germline lookup yields CDR1 MNHEY and CDR2 SVGAGI. This CDR3 contains 15 residues. In DNA form, the CDR3 reads TGTGCCATCCTAGATACCGGGACTTTACGAGAAAAACTGTTTTTT. It translates to CAILDTGTLREKLFF.

The rearrangement joins TRBV25-1 to TRBJ2-7, with 10 bases identical to TRBD1. CDR3 length equals 15 residues. V gave up 3 bases and J gave up 5 bases; unmatched junction bases: 7. Germline V gene data show CDR1 as MGHDK and CDR2 as SYGVNS. CDR3 in amino acids: CASSDPGTGDHEQYF. The CDR3 DNA follows: TGTGCCAGCAGTGATCCCGGGACAGGGGACCACGAGCAGTACTTC.

This chain joins TRBV29-1 and TRBJ1-2, with TRBD1 identical over 9 bases. This CDR3 spans 14 amino acids. The germline CDR1 and CDR2 sequences are SQVTM and ANQGSEA. J lost 2 bases, V lost 6 bases, and 7 bases had no gene match. As DNA, the CDR3 is TGCAGCGTGACAACCGGGACAGGGAACTATGGCTACACCTTC. Protein: CSVTTGTGNYGYTF.

The chain links TRBV5-5 to TRBJ2-2; D call uncertain. CDR1 and CDR2 (germline): SGHKS, YYEKEE (reference sequence). V was shortened by 1 base and J by 10 bases, with 8 bases between the two germline ends. The CDR3 runs to 12 residues. For the CDR3, the DNA is TGTGCCAGCAGCTTGACAGAAAAGGAGCTGTTTTTT. Translated: CASSLTEKELFF.

The chain carries TRBV5-1 and TRBJ1-4; the D is unclear. The CDR3 length is 17 residues. Germline V gene sequence: CDR1 SGHRS, CDR2 YFSETQ. With 0 bases removed from V and 6 bases from J, the gap between germline ends came to 18 bases. In nucleotides, the CDR3 is TGCGCCAGCAGCTTGGGATTGGGAATGGGAGGCTATGAAAAACTGTTTTTT. As protein: CASSLGLGMGGYEKLFF. The complete variable domain, with remaining parts taken from reference TRBV5-1 and TRBJ1-4, reads KAGVTQTPRYLIKTRGQQVTLSCSPISGHRSVSWYQQTPGQGLQFLFEYFSETQRNKGNFPGRFSGRQFSNSRSEMNVSTLELGDSALYLCASSLGLGMGGYEKLFFGSGTQLSVL.

The CDR3 DNA is TGCGCCAGCAGTGAGTCAAGGGGCCAAGGAGATACGCAGTATTTT. It yields the protein CASSESRGQGDTQYF. The gene calls are TRBV10-1 and TRBJ2-3, with D possibly being TRBD1 (5 bases). CDR3 length equals 15 residues. Germline V gives CDR1 WNHNN, CDR2 SYGVQD (reference sequence). V gave up 0 bases and J gave up 5 bases, with 12 bases separating them.

The chain recombines TRBV5-6 with TRBJ1-6, with D hard to call. This CDR3 contains 18 residues. Germline CDR1 and CDR2: SGHDT and YYEEEE. The V gene lost 4 bases and the J gene lost 7 bases, with 24 bases spanning the gap. The CDR3 reads CASSLRGWGGFSNSPLHF. In DNA, the CDR3 is TGTGCCAGCAGCCTCCGAGGGTGGGGAGGTTTCTCGAATTCACCCCTCCACTTT. Together with reference TRBV5-6 and TRBJ1-6, the CDR3 gives the full variable domain: DAGVTQSPTHLIKTRGQQVTLRCSPKSGHDTVSWYQQALGQGPQFIFQYYEEEERQRGNFPDRFSGHQFPNYSSELNVNALLLGDSALYLCASSLRGWGGFSNSPLHFGNGTRLTVT.

The chain joins TRBV7-9 to TRBJ2-7; a weak D match, TRBD1 (6 bases). Between the trimmed V and J ends, which lost 0 bases and 1 base, there was a span of 13 bases. The length of the CDR3 is 16 residues. Germline V gene sequence: CDR1 SEHNR, CDR2 FQNEAQ (reference sequence). The CDR3 is CASSLADRQISYEQYF. The DNA of the CDR3 is TGTGCCAGCAGCTTAGCCGACAGGCAGATTTCCTACGAGCAGTACTTC.

The chain links TRBV7-9 to TRBJ2-3; D perhaps matches TRBD1 (6 bases). The CDR3 has 18 amino acids. The germline V and J ends were trimmed by 1 base and 1 base, with 18 bases remaining between them. Germline V gene sequence: CDR1 SEHNR, CDR2 FQNEAQ (reference sequence). The CDR3 sequence is CASSLGRDTLRGTDTQYF. The CDR3 DNA sequence: TGTGCCAGCAGCTTAGGCCGGGACACCCTACGGGGCACAGATACGCAGTATTTT.

The rearrangement joins TRBV19 to TRBJ1-1; maybe TRBD1 (5 bases). The CDR3 is 14 amino acids. Trimming shortened V by 3 bases and J by 1 base, and 9 bases separated the two germline ends. Germline V gene data show CDR1 as LNHDA and CDR2 as SQIVND (reference sequence). In DNA, the CDR3 is TGTGCCAGTAGTATGGGGCCCAGGAACACTGAAGCTTTCTTT. It specifies CASSMGPRNTEAFF.

The chain carries TRBV7-2 and TRBJ1-6, with D possibly being TRBD1 (5 bases). From germline, CDR1 is SGHTA and CDR2 FQGNSA. Trimming removed 3 bases from V and 14 bases from J, with 14 bases in between. The CDR3 has 13 amino acids. CDR3 protein: CASSFNTGVTLHF. The CDR3 DNA is TGTGCCAGCAGCTTTAACACGGGGGTCACCCTCCACTTT.

The gene calls are TRBV18 and TRBJ2-1; 8 bases are shared with TRBD1. This CDR3 is 16 amino acids long. In germline, CDR1 is KGHSH, CDR2 LQKENI. With 3 bases clipped from V and 0 bases from J, the junction kept 4 bases outside the gene matches. The CDR3: CASSPPTGGSYNEQFF. The CDR3 region has the DNA TGTGCCAGCTCACCCCCCACAGGGGGCTCCTACAATGAGCAGTTCTTC.

The chain has TRBV9 and TRBJ1-3; D unclear. Trimming removed 0 bases at V and 1 base at J, with 14 bases between. The CDR3 runs to 17 residues. Germline lookup yields CDR1 SGDLS and CDR2 YYNGEE. CDR3 sequence reads: CASSVAVGGGSGNTIYF. The CDR3 DNA reads as TGTGCCAGCAGCGTAGCAGTTGGAGGAGGGTCTGGAAACACCATATATTTT.

The chain has TRBV7-2 and TRBJ2-7; 8 nucleotides match TRBD2. The CDR3 is made up of 15 amino acids. J lost 9 bases, V lost 3 bases, and 13 bases had no gene match. Germline lookup yields CDR1 SGHTA and CDR2 FQGNSA. As DNA, the CDR3 is TGTGCCAGCAGCTTGGGGCGGGGGGTCCCCCGCGGGCAGTACTTC. It specifies CASSLGRGVPRGQYF.

The chain carries TRBV27 and TRBJ2-7, with D possibly matching TRBD2 (5 bases). Germline CDR1 is MNHEY and CDR2 is SMNVEV (reference sequence). The CDR3 runs to 15 residues. Between the trimmed V and J ends, which lost 5 bases and 0 bases, there was a span of 14 bases. In DNA, the CDR3 is TGTGCCAGCAGTCCGGGGTCATGGGGCTCCTACGAGCAGTACTTC. As protein: CASSPGSWGSYEQYF.

The chain carries TRBV4-2 and TRBJ2-1, with 9 positions matching TRBD2. This CDR3 has 16 residues. CDR1 is LGHNA and CDR2 is YNFKEQ in the germline V gene. Losses at the gene ends were 3 bases for V and 8 bases for J; bases not matched to a gene: 11. The CDR3 region is CASSHRGGGGAYEQFF. As DNA, the CDR3 is TGTGCCAGCAGCCACCGCGGTGGCGGGGGGGCCTATGAGCAGTTCTTC.

The chain uses TRBV5-4 and TRBJ2-7; the D gene is possibly TRBD1 (5 bases). V was shortened by 3 bases and J by 3 bases, with 16 bases between the two germline ends. The germline V gene encodes CDR1 SGHNT and CDR2 YYREEE (reference sequence). CDR3 length equals 15 residues. In DNA, the CDR3 is TGTGCCAGCAGCTCCCCGGCAGGGCGTTTCTACGAGCAGTACTTC. This sequence encodes CASSSPAGRFYEQYF.

This rearrangement joins TRBV9 to TRBJ1-1; no reliable D call. The CDR3 loop spans 13 amino acids. With 2 bases removed from V and 3 bases from J, the gap between germline ends came to 8 bases. CDR1 SGDLS and CDR2 YYNGEE come from the germline V gene. The CDR3 spells CASSVQRDTEAFF. The CDR3 bases are TGTGCCAGCAGCGTGCAGCGGGACACTGAAGCTTTCTTT.

This chain connects TRBV20-1 to TRBJ1-2; D call uncertain. Per germline, CDR1 DFQATT and CDR2 SNEGSKA (reference sequence). This CDR3 has 11 amino acids. The CDR3 protein is CLPLYGAGYTF. CDR3 in DNA: TGCCTCCCCCTTTATGGAGCTGGCTACACCTTC.

This rearrangement joins TRBV19 to TRBJ2-1, with D possibly TRBD1 on 5 matching bases. There are 18 residues in the CDR3. In germline, CDR1 is LNHDA, CDR2 SQIVND (reference sequence). V was clipped by 0 bases and J by 1 base, with 16 bases between them. For the CDR3, the DNA is TGTGCCAGTAGTATAGAGGTGGGGCGTGTTGGGTCCTACAATGAGCAGTTCTTC. This codes for CASSIEVGRVGSYNEQFF.

This sequence joins TRBV6-5 and TRBJ1-4, with 7 bases that match TRBD1. The germline V gene encodes CDR1 MNHEY and CDR2 SVGAGI. This CDR3 is built from 15 residues. The ends lost 0 bases at V and 6 bases at J; junction bases unmatched: 4. Here the CDR3 reads CASSYSTGEHEKLFF. The CDR3 DNA reads as TGTGCCAGCAGTTACTCTACAGGGGAACATGAAAAACTGTTTTTT.

The rearrangement links TRBV21-1 to TRBJ2-1; TRBD2 reflects the table's D call only, with no check against the DNA. TRBV21-1 is a pseudogene segment. The length of the CDR3 is 14 residues. Written as DNA, the CDR3 is TGTGCCAACGGGTTGGGGGGTCACTACAATGAGCAGTTCTTC. Translation: CANGLGGHYNEQFF.

The J gene is TRBJ1-4, the V gene TRBV20-1; D may be TRBD1 (6 bases). The germline V gene has CDR1 DFQATT and CDR2 SNEGSKA (reference sequence). This CDR3 spans 15 amino acids. V was clipped by 3 bases and J by 4 bases, with 15 bases between them. CDR3 loop: CSASPYTGSNEKLFF. For the CDR3, the DNA is TGCAGTGCTAGTCCCTATACAGGGAGTAATGAAAAACTGTTTTTT.

The V and J genes are TRBV7-2 and TRBJ2-2; 7 bases map to TRBD1. The CDR3 runs to 17 residues. CDR1 is SGHTA, CDR2 FQGNSA, per germline. Germline trimming cut 6 bases from V and 6 bases from J; bases unmatched to any gene: 16. The CDR3 loop is CASRSRDSRLRPGELFF. CDR3 bases: TGTGCCAGCAGAAGCCGGGACAGCCGGTTGAGGCCCGGGGAGCTGTTTTTT.

V and J are TRBV6-5 and TRBJ1-2; perhaps TRBD1 as D (5 bases). This CDR3 comprises 13 residues. V lost 6 bases and J 8 bases, leaving 16 bases between the germline ends. Germline V gene sequence: CDR1 MNHEY, CDR2 SVGAGI. CDR3 bases: TGTGCCAGCAGGCTCCTTGCCGGGGGGGGCTACACCTTC. Its protein is CASRLLAGGGYTF.

Comment on this clone: One end of the junction is discordant with germline, which a read error may explain. The chain is built from TRBV18 and TRBJ1-1; tentatively, D is TRBD1 (5 bases). The CDR3 has 14 residues. Germline-derived CDR1 and CDR2 are KGHSH and LQKENI. In nucleotides, the CDR3 is TGTGCCAGCTCACCATTTACACAGGAGACTGAGGCTTTCTTT. This encodes CASSPFTQETEAFF.

The V call is TRBV18, the J call TRBJ1-6; 11 bases are shared with TRBD1. The V and J ends lost 3 bases and 8 bases, in that order; junction bases with no gene match: 3. This CDR3 contains 15 residues. In germline, CDR1 is KGHSH, CDR2 LQKENI. CDR3 in amino acids: CASSPGTGGDSPLHF. The CDR3 nucleotides are TGTGCCAGCTCACCCGGGACAGGGGGTGATTCACCCCTCCACTTT. Based on the CDR3 plus reference TRBV18 and TRBJ1-6, the full variable domain is NAGVMQNPRHLVRRRGQEARLRCSPMKGHSHVYWYRQLPEEGLKFMVYLQKENIIDESGMPKERFSAEFPKEGPSILRIQQVVRGDSAAYFCASSPGTGGDSPLHFGNGTRLTVT.

This chain connects TRBV16 to TRBJ2-3; possibly TRBD2 for D (6 bases). Germline values: CDR1 KGHSY, CDR2 FQNENV. Trimming shortened V by 4 bases and J by 5 bases, and 16 bases separated the two germline ends. The CDR3 sequence is 15 residues long. The CDR3 sequence is CASSRGRGLRDTQYF. The CDR3 nucleotides are TGTGCCAGCAGCCGCGGGCGGGGTCTCAGAGATACGCAGTATTTT.

The chain uses TRBV28 and TRBJ2-3; D is possibly TRBD2 (7 bases). CDR3 size: 17 residues. Per the germline V gene, CDR1 is MDHEN and CDR2 is SYDVKM. V was cut by 4 bases and J by 1 base, with 18 bases left in between. The CDR3 DNA sequence: TGTGCCAGCAGTTATATGGGGCGGGGGCTTCGCACAGATACGCAGTATTTT. This codes for CASSYMGRGLRTDTQYF.